Below, 29 T cell receptor beta chains from the same sample are listed, as sequenced in a study of cytomegalovirus exposure and HLA in healthy donors. Produced via immunoSEQ multiplex PCR; TCRdb's table is partial and in-frame only. The sample yields about 300,000 clones, 85% to 90% seen once. Material for sequencing was PBMCs. These receptors were obtained from a woman between 18 and 29 years old in good health and CMV-seronegative.

V and J are TRBV28 and TRBJ1-2, with D possibly being TRBD1 (5 bases). Germline-derived CDR1 and CDR2 are MDHEN and SYDVKM. The CDR3 covers 15 residues. V was clipped by 4 bases and J by 4 bases, with 16 bases between them. This CDR3 is CASSWGGTPLYGYTF. In DNA, the CDR3 is TGTGCCAGCAGTTGGGGGGGGACCCCCCTCTATGGCTACACCTTC.

The count of this clone is one. This chain links TRBV9 with TRBJ1-2; no reliable D call. V lost 0 bases and J lost 8, with 14 bases in between. CDR3 length: 14 amino acids. CDR1 is SGDLS, CDR2 YYNGEE, per germline. The CDR3 loop is CASSVGGSGLGYTF. The CDR3 DNA reads as TGTGCCAGCAGCGTAGGTGGGTCGGGTCTCGGCTACACCTTC.

This sequence joins TRBV6-5 and TRBJ2-7; 8 bases match TRBD2. CDR1 and CDR2 (germline): MNHEY, SVGAGI. CDR3 length equals 14 residues. The V gene end was trimmed by 4 bases and the J gene end by 3 bases; junction bases not matched to a gene: 5. The DNA for the CDR3 is TGTGCCAGCAGTTCCAGCGGGAGTTTCTACGAGCAGTACTTC. Translation gives CASSSSGSFYEQYF.

The gene calls are TRBV9 and TRBJ1-1; 8 bases match TRBD1. The CDR3 runs to 15 residues. V lost 4 bases to trimming and J lost 5 bases; unmatched junction nucleotides: 10. Germline V lookup: CDR1 SGDLS, CDR2 YYNGEE. The CDR3 DNA follows: TGTGCCAGCAGCCCTCAAGGGACAGGACGAACTGAAGCTTTCTTT. Residues: CASSPQGTGRTEAFF.

This clone was found a few times. This chain joins TRBV28 and TRBJ2-7; 10 bases align to TRBD1. Germline trimming cut 6 bases from V and 4 bases from J; bases unmatched to any gene: 6. CDR3 size: 14 residues. Per germline, CDR1 MDHEN and CDR2 SYDVKM. The CDR3 DNA follows: TGTGCCAGCAGGTGGGACAGGGGCTTGTACGAGCAGTACTTC. It yields the protein CASRWDRGLYEQYF.

This clone was recorded once. The chain carries TRBV19 and TRBJ1-1, with 10 bases that match TRBD1. J gave up 1 base and V 4 bases, and 9 bases lay outside the gene matches. The CDR3 spans 17 residues. Germline V gives CDR1 LNHDA, CDR2 SQIVND (reference sequence). The CDR3 here is CASSTSLTGGANTEAFF. The CDR3 DNA reads TGTGCCAGTAGTACAAGCCTGACAGGGGGCGCGAACACTGAAGCTTTCTTT.

The chain combines TRBV2 with TRBJ1-1, with a tentative D call TRBD1 (6 bases). The germline V and J ends were trimmed by 3 bases and 2 bases, with 10 bases remaining between them. The CDR3 contains 14 residues. Looked up from germline, CDR1 is SNHLY and CDR2 is FYNNEI. This CDR3 is CASSETGGNTEAFF. DNA for the CDR3: TGTGCCAGCAGTGAGACAGGAGGAAACACTGAAGCTTTCTTT.

V usage is TRBV2 and J usage is TRBJ2-7, with D possibly TRBD1 on 7 matching bases. CDR3 length equals 11 residues. Trimming stripped 8 bases from V and 5 bases from J, with 10 bases between. CDR1 and CDR2 from the germline V gene are SNHLY and FYNNEI. The CDR3 spells CASQGEDEQYF. CDR3 in DNA: TGTGCCAGCCAGGGGGAGGACGAGCAGTACTTC.

The chain's CDR3 is CASSSPSRRNEQFF. For the CDR3, the DNA is TGTGCCAGCAGCTCCCCGTCTAGGAGGAATGAGCAGTTCTTC. J is TRBJ2-1 and V is TRBV11-2; tentative D call: TRBD2 (5 bases). The V end lost 4 bases, the J end lost 7 bases, and 14 bases lay between the germline ends. CDR1 is SGHAT, CDR2 FQNNGV, per germline. The CDR3 is 14 residues long.

The genes are TRBV5-1 and TRBJ1-1, with D hard to call. Trimming removed 0 bases from V and 1 base from J, with 7 bases in between. The CDR3 has 14 residues. Germline lookup yields CDR1 SGHRS and CDR2 YFSETQ. The CDR3 DNA reads TGCGCCAGCAGCTTGGACAGACAGAACACTGAAGCTTTCTTT. Encoded protein: CASSLDRQNTEAFF.

CDR3: CASSVTSGSYEQYF. The DNA for the CDR3 is TGTGCCAGCAGCGTGACTAGCGGGTCCTACGAGCAGTACTTC. This chain uses TRBV9 with TRBJ2-7; TRBD2 aligns across 10 bases. The germline CDR1 and CDR2 sequences are SGDLS and YYNGEE. After removal of 2 bases from V and 1 base from J, the junction contained 0 bases not matched to a gene. The CDR3 runs to 14 residues.

This chain connects TRBV28 to TRBJ1-2; 7 nucleotides agree with TRBD1. Germline V gene data show CDR1 as MDHEN and CDR2 as SYDVKM. With 3 bases clipped from V and 6 bases from J, the junction kept 4 bases outside the gene matches. The CDR3 has 13 residues. The CDR3 nucleotides are TGTGCCAGCAGTTTGCTACAGGGGAATGGCTACACCTTC. Residues: CASSLLQGNGYTF.

The CDR3 bases are TGTGCCAGCAGCCCGGCAGGCCCGAACACTGAAGCTTTCTTT. Encoded protein: CASSPAGPNTEAFF. The chain combines TRBV11-2 with TRBJ1-1; D unclear. The germline V and J ends were trimmed by 5 bases and 1 base, with 11 bases remaining between them. This CDR3 region has 14 residues. Germline V CDR1 and CDR2: SGHAT, FQNNGV.

V gene TRBV7-2 combines with J gene TRBJ1-4, with D perhaps matching TRBD1 (5 bases). The V end was cut by 4 bases, the J end by 0 bases, with 9 bases between. The CDR3 contains 15 residues. Per germline, CDR1 SGHTA and CDR2 FQGNSA. The CDR3 DNA reads as TGTGCCAGCAGCTGGAGGGGTTCAACTAATGAAAAACTGTTTTTT. This gives the protein CASSWRGSTNEKLFF. Complete variable domain (other parts from reference TRBV7-2 and TRBJ1-4): GAGVSQSPSNKVTEKGKDVELRCDPISGHTALYWYRQSLGQGLEFLIYFQGNSAPDKSGLPSDRFSAERTGGSVSTLTIQRTQQEDSAVYLCASSWRGSTNEKLFFGSGTQLSVL.

A single count supports this clone. The chain combines TRBV5-1 with TRBJ2-4, with 14 nucleotides matching TRBD2. With 3 bases clipped from V and 1 base from J, the junction kept 6 bases outside the gene matches. The CDR3 is 18 amino acids. The germline V gene has CDR1 SGHRS and CDR2 YFSETQ. CDR3 sequence (DNA): TGCGCCAGCAGCTCGGGGACTAGCGGGAGCGTCGCCAAAAACATTCAGTACTTC. This codes for CASSSGTSGSVAKNIQYF.

The chain recombines TRBV18 with TRBJ2-7, with 8 positions matching TRBD2. The CDR3 length is 18 residues. Looked up from germline, CDR1 is KGHSH and CDR2 is LQKENI. Germline trimming cut 6 bases from V and 0 bases from J; bases unmatched to any gene: 16. In DNA form, the CDR3 reads TGTGCCAGCTCGATACTCGAGGCGGGAGGACCTAGCTCCTACGAGCAGTACTTC. It specifies CASSILEAGGPSSYEQYF.

The V call is TRBV2, the J call TRBJ2-7; the D gene is possibly TRBD1 (5 bases). CDR1 is SNHLY and CDR2 is FYNNEI in the germline V gene. The CDR3 is made up of 12 amino acids. V lost 10 bases and J lost 5, with 15 bases in between. CDR3 DNA sequence: TGTGCCACGGACACAGGCGGCCACGAGCAGTACTTC. Amino acids: CATDTGGHEQYF. Full variable domain (missing parts from reference TRBV2 and TRBJ2-7): EPEVTQTPSHQVTQMGQEVILRCVPISNHLYFYWYRQILGQKVEFLVSFYNNEISEKSEIFDDQFSVERPDGSNFTLKIRSTKLEDSAMYFCATDTGGHEQYFGPGTRLTVT.

The rearrangement joins TRBV4-3 to TRBJ1-4; the D is unclear. CDR3 size: 13 residues. V lost 0 bases and J lost 8, with 7 bases in between. The V gene's germline CDR1 is LGHNA and CDR2 YSLEER. The CDR3 loop is CASSQDRQEKLFF. DNA of the CDR3: TGCGCCAGCAGCCAAGATCGTCAGGAAAAACTGTTTTTT.

This sequence joins TRBV30 and TRBJ2-1, with 8 bases fitting TRBD2. The V segment lost 3 bases and the J segment 0 bases; nucleotides outside the gene matches: 4. The germline V gene encodes CDR1 GTSNPN and CDR2 SVGIG (reference sequence). The CDR3 is 15 amino acids. CDR3 sequence: CAWRAGDLSYNEQFF. CDR3 sequence (DNA): TGTGCCTGGAGAGCGGGAGACCTCTCCTACAATGAGCAGTTCTTC.

The chain joins TRBV9 to TRBJ2-2; 9 bases match TRBD2. After removal of 4 bases from V and 6 bases from J, the junction contained 7 bases not matched to a gene. Germline V CDR1 and CDR2: SGDLS, YYNGEE. CDR3 size: 15 residues. This CDR3 is CASSPVAGGAGELFF. CDR3 DNA sequence: TGTGCCAGCAGCCCCGTCGCGGGAGGGGCCGGGGAGCTGTTTTTT.

The rearrangement links TRBV7-6 to TRBJ2-7, with 12 bases fitting TRBD2. The CDR3 runs to 16 residues. Germline CDR1 SGHVS, CDR2 FNYEAQ. The junction had 5 bases not matched to a gene; V was cut back by 1 base and J by 4 bases. In DNA form, the CDR3 reads TGTGCCAGCAGCTTAGAGGGGACTAGCGGGTATTACGAGCAGTACTTC. It codes for CASSLEGTSGYYEQYF.

This chain links TRBV10-2 with TRBJ2-7; 10 bases match TRBD2. V trimming: 7 bases; J trimming: 5 bases; junction bases outside the gene matches: 8. CDR3 length: 14 residues. Germline V lookup: CDR1 WSHSY, CDR2 SAAADI. In DNA form, the CDR3 reads TGCGCCAGCATGAGGCTAGCGGGAGTCCACGAGCAGTACTTC. It codes for CASMRLAGVHEQYF.

This clone has a single count. This chain joins TRBV4-3 and TRBJ2-2; TRBD1 might be the D (8 bases). The CDR3 has 16 amino acids. CDR1 and CDR2 (germline): LGHNA, YSLEER. V was shortened by 0 bases and J by 6 bases, with 14 bases between the two germline ends. The CDR3 region has the DNA TGCGCCAGCAGCCAAGAAACAGGGGGGGACGCCGGGGAGCTGTTTTTT. Amino acids: CASSQETGGDAGELFF.

This chain connects TRBV27 to TRBJ2-5, with D possibly TRBD2 on 6 matching bases. CDR1 MNHEY and CDR2 SMNVEV come from the germline V gene (reference sequence). The CDR3 has 15 residues. Trimming cost V 6 bases and J 4 bases, with 18 bases left between them. CDR3 region: CASRAIAVRPETQYF. Here the CDR3 DNA reads TGTGCCAGCAGGGCAATAGCGGTCCGACCAGAGACCCAGTACTTC.

The genes are TRBV4-1 and TRBJ2-1; no clear D gene. CDR3 length: 13 amino acids. Germline V lookup: CDR1 MGHRA, CDR2 YSYEKL. V was pared by 0 bases and J by 12 bases, with 12 bases between. CDR3 loop: CASSQDPLVWQFF. CDR3 bases: TGCGCCAGCAGCCAAGACCCCCTCGTCTGGCAGTTCTTC.

The chain recombines TRBV2 with TRBJ2-1, with 7 bases fitting TRBD2. The germline gives CDR1 SNHLY, CDR2 FYNNEI. This CDR3 is 14 amino acids long. V shed 3 bases and J 6 bases; nucleotides not matched to a gene: 5. The CDR3 loop reads CASSDLGGSNEQFF. The CDR3 DNA sequence: TGTGCCAGCAGTGATCTTGGCGGGAGCAATGAGCAGTTCTTC.

This chain connects TRBV19 to TRBJ2-7; D not resolved. Germline-derived CDR1 and CDR2 are LNHDA and SQIVND (reference sequence). V lost 3 bases, J lost 1 base, and 13 bases lay in between. The CDR3 runs to 15 residues. CDR3 in amino acids: CASSILGGKSYEQYF. The DNA for the CDR3 is TGTGCCAGTAGTATCCTAGGCGGCAAGTCCTACGAGCAGTACTTC.

The rearrangement joins TRBV28 to TRBJ2-2; 8 positions match TRBD2. The CDR3 totals 15 residues. Germline CDR1 and CDR2: MDHEN and SYDVKM. Trimming took 3 bases from V and 6 from J; bases not matched to a gene: 6. The CDR3, as DNA: TGTGCCAGCAGTTTCCCGGGAGGGCCATCCGGGGAGCTGTTTTTT. This sequence encodes CASSFPGGPSGELFF.

This clone was observed once. V is TRBV9 and J is TRBJ2-7; a weak D match, TRBD2 (5 bases). CDR1 SGDLS and CDR2 YYNGEE come from the germline V gene. V was clipped by 4 bases and J by 11 bases, with 19 bases between them. The CDR3 consists of 13 residues. CDR3 nucleotides: TGTGCCAGCAGCTCCCCGGACTGCCGATGCGAGTACTTC. Protein: CASSSPDCRCEYF.